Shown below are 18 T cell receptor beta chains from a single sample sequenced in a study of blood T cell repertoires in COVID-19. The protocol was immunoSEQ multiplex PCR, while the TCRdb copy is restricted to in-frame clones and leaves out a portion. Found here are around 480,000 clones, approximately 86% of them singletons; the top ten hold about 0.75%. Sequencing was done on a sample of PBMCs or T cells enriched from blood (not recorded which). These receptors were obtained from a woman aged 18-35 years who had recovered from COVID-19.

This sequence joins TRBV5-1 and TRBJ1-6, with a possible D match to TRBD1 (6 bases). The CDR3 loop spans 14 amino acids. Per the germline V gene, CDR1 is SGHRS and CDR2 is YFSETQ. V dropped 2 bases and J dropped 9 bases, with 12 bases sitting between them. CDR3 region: CASSLGGVGSPLHF. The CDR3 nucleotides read TGCGCCAGCAGCTTAGGGGGAGTGGGTTCACCCCTCCACTTT.

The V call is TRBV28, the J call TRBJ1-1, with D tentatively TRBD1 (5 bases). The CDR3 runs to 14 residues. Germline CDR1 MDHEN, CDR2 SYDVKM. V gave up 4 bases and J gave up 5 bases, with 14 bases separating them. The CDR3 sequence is CASSSPPTATEAFF. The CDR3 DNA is TGTGCCAGCAGTTCCCCCCCGACAGCTACTGAAGCTTTCTTT.

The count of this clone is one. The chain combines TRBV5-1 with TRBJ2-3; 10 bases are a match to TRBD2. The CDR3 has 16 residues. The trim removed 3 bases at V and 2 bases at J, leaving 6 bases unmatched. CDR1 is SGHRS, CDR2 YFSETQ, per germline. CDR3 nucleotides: TGCGCCAGCAGCTCCCTAAGCGGGGGGGCCACAGATACGCAGTATTTT. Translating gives CASSSLSGGATDTQYF.

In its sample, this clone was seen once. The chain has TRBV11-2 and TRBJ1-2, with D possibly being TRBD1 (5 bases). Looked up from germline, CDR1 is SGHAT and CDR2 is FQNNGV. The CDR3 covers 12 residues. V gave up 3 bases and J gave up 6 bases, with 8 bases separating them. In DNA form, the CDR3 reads TGTGCCAGCAGCTTGGGGGGGAATGGCTACACCTTC. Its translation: CASSLGGNGYTF.

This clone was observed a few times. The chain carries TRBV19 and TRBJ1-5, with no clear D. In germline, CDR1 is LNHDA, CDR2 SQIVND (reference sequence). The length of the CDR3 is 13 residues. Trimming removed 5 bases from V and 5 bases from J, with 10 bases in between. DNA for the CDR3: TGTGCCAGTAGTGATACTTCCTATCAGCCCCAGCATTTT. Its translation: CASSDTSYQPQHF.

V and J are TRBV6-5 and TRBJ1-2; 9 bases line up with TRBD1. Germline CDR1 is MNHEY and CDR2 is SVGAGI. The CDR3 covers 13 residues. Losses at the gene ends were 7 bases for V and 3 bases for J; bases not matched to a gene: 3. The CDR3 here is CASMGQGYYGYTF. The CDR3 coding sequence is TGTGCCAGCATGGGACAGGGCTACTATGGCTACACCTTC.

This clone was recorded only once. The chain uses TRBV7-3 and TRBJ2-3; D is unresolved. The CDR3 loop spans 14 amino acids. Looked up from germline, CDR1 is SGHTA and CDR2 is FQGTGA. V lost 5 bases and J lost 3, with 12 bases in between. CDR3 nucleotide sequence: TGTGCCAGCAGCCAGGCACCACAGACAGATACGCAGTATTTT. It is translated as CASSQAPQTDTQYF.

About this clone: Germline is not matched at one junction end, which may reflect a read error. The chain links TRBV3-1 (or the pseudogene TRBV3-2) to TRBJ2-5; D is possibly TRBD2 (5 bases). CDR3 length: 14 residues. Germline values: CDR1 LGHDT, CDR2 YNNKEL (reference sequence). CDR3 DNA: TGTGCCAGCAGCCAAAAAAAGGCCGCGGGTCCCCCGGACTTC. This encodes CASSQKKAAGPPDF.

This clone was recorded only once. CDR3 nucleotides: TGCGCCAGCAGCTTGGTGGACTCCACAGATACGCAGTATTTT. Amino acids: CASSLVDSTDTQYF. V usage is TRBV5-1 and J usage is TRBJ2-3, with D possibly being TRBD2 (5 bases). The CDR3 has 14 amino acids. Germline CDR1 SGHRS, CDR2 YFSETQ. V was clipped by 0 bases and J by 2 bases, with 7 bases between them.

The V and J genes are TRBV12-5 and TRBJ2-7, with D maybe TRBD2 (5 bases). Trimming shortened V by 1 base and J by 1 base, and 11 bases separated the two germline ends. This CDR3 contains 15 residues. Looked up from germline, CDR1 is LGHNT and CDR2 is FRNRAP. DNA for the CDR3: TGTGCTAGTGGTTTGGGAGAGGGTGTGTCCTACGAGCAGTACTTC. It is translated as CASGLGEGVSYEQYF.

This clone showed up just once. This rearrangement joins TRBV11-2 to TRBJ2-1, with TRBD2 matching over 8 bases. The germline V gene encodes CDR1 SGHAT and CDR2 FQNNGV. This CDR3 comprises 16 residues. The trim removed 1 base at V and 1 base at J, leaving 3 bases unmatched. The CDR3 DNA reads TGTGCCAGCAGCTTAGCTCCGGGGGGGTCCTACAATGAGCAGTTCTTC. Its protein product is CASSLAPGGSYNEQFF.

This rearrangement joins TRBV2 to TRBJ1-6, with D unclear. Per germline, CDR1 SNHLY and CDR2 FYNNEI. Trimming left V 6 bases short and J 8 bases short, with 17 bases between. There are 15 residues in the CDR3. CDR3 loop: CASRERTGIDSPLHF. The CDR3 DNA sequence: TGTGCCAGCAGGGAGAGGACGGGGATTGATTCACCCCTCCACTTT. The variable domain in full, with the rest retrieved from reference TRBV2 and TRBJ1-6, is EPEVTQTPSHQVTQMGQEVILRCVPISNHLYFYWYRQILGQKVEFLVSFYNNEISEKSEIFDDQFSVERPDGSNFTLKIRSTKLEDSAMYFCASRERTGIDSPLHFGNGTRLTVT.

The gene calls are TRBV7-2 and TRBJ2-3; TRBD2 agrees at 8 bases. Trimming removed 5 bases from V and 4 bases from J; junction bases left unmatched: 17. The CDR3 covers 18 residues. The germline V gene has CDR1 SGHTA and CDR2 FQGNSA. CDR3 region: CASSPYRVRGDSPDTQYF. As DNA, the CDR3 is TGTGCCAGCAGCCCATATAGAGTGCGGGGGGATTCACCAGATACGCAGTATTTT.

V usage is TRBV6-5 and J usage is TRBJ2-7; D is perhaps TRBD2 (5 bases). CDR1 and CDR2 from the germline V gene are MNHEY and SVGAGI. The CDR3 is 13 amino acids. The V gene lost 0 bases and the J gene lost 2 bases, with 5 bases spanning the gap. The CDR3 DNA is TGTGCCAGCAGTTACTCGGGAGCCTACGAGCAGTACTTC. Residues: CASSYSGAYEQYF.

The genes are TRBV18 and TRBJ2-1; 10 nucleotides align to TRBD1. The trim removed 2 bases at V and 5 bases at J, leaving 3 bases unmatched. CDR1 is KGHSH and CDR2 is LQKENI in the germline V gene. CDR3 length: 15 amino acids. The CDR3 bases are TGTGCCAGCTCACCAGGGACAGGGGACCACAATGAGCAGTTCTTC. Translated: CASSPGTGDHNEQFF.

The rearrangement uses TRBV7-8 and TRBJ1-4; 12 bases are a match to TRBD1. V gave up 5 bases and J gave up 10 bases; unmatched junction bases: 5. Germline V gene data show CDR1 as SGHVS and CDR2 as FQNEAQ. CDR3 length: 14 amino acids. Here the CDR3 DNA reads TGTGCCAGCAGCACCGGGACAGGGGGCGTAAAACTGTTTTTT. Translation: CASSTGTGGVKLFF.

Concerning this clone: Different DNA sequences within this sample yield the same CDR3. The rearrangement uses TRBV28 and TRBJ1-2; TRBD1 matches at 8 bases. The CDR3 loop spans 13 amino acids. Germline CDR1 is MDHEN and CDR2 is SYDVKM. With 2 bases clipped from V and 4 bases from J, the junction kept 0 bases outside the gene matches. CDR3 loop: CASSLTGGYGYTF. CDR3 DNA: TGTGCCAGCAGTTTAACAGGGGGCTATGGCTACACCTTC.

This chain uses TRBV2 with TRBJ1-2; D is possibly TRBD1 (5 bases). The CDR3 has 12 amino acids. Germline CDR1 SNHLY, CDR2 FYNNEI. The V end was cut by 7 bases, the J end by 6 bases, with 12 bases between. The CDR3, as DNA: TGTGCCAGCACGCCCAGGGAGGATGGCTACACCTTC. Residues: CASTPREDGYTF.